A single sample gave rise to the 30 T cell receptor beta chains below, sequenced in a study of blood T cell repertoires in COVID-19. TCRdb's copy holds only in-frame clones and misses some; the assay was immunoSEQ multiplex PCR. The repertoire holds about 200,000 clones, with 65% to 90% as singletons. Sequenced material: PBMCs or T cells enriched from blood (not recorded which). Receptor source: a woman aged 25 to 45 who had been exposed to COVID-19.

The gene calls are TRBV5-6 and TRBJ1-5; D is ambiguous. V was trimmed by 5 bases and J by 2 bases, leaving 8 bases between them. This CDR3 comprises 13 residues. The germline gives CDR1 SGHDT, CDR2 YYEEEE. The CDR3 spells CASSWGGNQPQHF. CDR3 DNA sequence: TGTGCCAGCAGTTGGGGAGGCAATCAGCCCCAGCATTTT.

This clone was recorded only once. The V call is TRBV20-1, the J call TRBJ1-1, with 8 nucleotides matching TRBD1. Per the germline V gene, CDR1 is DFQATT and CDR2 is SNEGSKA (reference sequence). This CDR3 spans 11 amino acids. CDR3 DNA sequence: TGCAGCGGACAGGGGAACACTGAAGCTTTCTTT. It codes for CSGQGNTEAFF.

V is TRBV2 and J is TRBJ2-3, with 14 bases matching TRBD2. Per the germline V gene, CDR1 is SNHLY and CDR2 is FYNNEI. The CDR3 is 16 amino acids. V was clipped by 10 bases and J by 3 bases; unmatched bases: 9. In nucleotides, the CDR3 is TGTGCCACCCCGGGACTAGCGGGGGCGAAGACAGATACGCAGTATTTT. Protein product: CATPGLAGAKTDTQYF.

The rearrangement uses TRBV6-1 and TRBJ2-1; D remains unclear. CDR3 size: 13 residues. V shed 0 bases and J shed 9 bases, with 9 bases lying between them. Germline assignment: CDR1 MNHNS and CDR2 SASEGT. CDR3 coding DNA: TGTGCCAGCAGTGAAGCGCGGAGTATTGAGCAGTTCTTC. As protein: CASSEARSIEQFF.

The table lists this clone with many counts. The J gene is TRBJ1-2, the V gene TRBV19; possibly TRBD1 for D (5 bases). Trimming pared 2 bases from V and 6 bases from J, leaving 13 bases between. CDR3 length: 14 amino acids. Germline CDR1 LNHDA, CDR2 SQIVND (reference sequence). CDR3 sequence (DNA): TGTGCCAGTAGTATATTCGGGGGGAGCCATGGCTACACCTTC. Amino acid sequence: CASSIFGGSHGYTF.

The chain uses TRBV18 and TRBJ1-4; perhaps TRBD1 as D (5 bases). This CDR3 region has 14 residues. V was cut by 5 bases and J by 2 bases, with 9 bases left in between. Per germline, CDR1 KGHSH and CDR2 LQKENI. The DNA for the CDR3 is TGTGCCAGCTCAAAAGGGACTACTAATGAAAAACTGTTTTTT. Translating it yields CASSKGTTNEKLFF.

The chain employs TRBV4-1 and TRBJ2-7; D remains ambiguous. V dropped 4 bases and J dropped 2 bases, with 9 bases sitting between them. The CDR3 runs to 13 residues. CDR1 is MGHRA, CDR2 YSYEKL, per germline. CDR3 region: CASSPQIAYEQYF. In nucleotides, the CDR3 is TGCGCCAGCAGCCCCCAAATTGCCTACGAGCAGTACTTC.

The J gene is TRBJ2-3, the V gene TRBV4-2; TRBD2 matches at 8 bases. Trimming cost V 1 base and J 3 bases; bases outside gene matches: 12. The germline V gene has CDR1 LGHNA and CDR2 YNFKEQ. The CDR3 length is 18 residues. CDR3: CASSQGLQRGGPTDTQYF. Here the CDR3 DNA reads TGTGCCAGCAGCCAAGGGCTACAACGGGGGGGCCCAACAGATACGCAGTATTTT.

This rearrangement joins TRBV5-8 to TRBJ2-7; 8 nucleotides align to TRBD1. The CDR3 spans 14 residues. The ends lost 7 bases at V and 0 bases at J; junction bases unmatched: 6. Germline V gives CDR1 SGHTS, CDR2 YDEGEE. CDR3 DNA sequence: TGTGCCAGCCACAGGACAGGGCTCTCCTACGAGCAGTACTTC. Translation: CASHRTGLSYEQYF.

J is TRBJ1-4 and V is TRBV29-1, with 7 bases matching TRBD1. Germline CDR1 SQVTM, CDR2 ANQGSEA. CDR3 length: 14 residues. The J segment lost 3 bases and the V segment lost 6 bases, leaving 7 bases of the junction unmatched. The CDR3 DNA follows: TGCAGCGTCGCCCCCGGGACAGCTAATGAAAAACTGTTTTTT. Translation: CSVAPGTANEKLFF.

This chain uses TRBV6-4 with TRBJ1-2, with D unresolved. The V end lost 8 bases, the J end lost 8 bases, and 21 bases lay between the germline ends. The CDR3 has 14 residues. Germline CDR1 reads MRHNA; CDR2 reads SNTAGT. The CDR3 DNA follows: TGTGCCAGCCGAGAAGGACCTGGACTCCCCGGCTACACCTTC. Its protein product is CASREGPGLPGYTF.

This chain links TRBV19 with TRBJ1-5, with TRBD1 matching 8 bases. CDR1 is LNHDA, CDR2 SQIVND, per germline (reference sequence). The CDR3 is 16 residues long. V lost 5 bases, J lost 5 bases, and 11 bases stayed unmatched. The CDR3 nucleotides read TGTGCCAGTAGTTTCCTACCCGGGACAGGTGATCAGCCCCAGCATTTT. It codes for CASSFLPGTGDQPQHF.

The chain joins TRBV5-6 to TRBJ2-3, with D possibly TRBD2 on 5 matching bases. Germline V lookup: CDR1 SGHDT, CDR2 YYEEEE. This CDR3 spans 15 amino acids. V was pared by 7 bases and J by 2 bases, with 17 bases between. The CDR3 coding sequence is TGTGCCAGCTGGATGAGGGTAACCCCCACAGATACGCAGTATTTT. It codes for CASWMRVTPTDTQYF. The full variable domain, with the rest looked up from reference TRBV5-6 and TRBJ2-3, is DAGVTQSPTHLIKTRGQQVTLRCSPKSGHDTVSWYQQALGQGPQFIFQYYEEEERQRGNFPDRFSGHQFPNYSSELNVNALLLGDSALYLCASWMRVTPTDTQYFGPGTRLTVL.

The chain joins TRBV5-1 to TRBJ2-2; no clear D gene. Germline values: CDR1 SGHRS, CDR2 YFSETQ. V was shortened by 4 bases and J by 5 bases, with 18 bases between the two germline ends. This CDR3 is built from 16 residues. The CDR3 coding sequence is TGCGCCAGCAGCCGTAACCCCCTGGGCCGAACCGGGGAGCTGTTTTTT. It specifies CASSRNPLGRTGELFF.

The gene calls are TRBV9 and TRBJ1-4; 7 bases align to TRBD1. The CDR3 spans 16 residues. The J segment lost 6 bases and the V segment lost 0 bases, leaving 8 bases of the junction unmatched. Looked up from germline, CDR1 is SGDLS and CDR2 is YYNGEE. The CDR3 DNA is TGTGCCAGCAGCGTAGGGGGAAGGGGGCGATATGAAAAACTGTTTTTT. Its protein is CASSVGGRGRYEKLFF.

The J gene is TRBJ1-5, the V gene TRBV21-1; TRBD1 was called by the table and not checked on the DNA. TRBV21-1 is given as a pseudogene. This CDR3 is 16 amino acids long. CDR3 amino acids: CASSKTDRGRDQPQHF. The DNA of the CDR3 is TGTGCCAGCAGCAAGACGGACAGGGGCAGGGATCAGCCCCAGCATTTT.

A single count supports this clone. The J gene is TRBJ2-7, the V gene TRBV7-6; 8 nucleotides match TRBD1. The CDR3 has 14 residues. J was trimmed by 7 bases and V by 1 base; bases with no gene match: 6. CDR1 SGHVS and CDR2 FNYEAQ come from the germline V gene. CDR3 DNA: TGTGCCAGCAGCTTAGGGACAGGGATGTTTGAGCAGTACTTC. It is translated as CASSLGTGMFEQYF.

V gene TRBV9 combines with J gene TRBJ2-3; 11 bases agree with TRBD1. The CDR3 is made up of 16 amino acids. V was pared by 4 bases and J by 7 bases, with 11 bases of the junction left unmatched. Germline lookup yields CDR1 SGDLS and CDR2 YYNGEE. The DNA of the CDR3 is TGTGCCAGCAGCCCGGCCGGGACAGGGGGGCCTAATACGCAGTATTTT. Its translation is CASSPAGTGGPNTQYF.

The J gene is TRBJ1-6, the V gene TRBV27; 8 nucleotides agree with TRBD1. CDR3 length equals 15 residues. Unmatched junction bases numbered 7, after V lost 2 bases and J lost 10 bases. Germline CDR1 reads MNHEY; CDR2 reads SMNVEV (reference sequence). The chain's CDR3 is CASSLPGQGGSPLHF. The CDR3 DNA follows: TGTGCCAGCAGTTTACCTGGACAGGGAGGGTCACCCCTCCACTTT.

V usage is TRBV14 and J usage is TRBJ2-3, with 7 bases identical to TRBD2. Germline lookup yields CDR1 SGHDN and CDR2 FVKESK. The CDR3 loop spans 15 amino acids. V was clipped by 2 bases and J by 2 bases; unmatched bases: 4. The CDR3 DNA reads TGTGCCAGCAGCCAATGGGGGGGGGTCACAGATACGCAGTATTTT. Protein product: CASSQWGGVTDTQYF.

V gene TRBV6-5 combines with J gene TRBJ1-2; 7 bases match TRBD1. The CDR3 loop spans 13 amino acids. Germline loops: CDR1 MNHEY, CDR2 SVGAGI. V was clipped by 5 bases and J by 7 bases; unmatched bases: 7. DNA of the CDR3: TGTGCCAGCAGTCCCGACAGGGAGGCTGGCTACACCTTC. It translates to CASSPDREAGYTF.

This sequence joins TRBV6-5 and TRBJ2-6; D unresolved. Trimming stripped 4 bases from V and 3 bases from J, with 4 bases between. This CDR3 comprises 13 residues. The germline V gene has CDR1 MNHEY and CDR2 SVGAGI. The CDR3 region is CASSLSGANVLTF. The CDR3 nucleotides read TGTGCCAGCAGTTTGAGTGGGGCCAACGTCCTGACTTTC.

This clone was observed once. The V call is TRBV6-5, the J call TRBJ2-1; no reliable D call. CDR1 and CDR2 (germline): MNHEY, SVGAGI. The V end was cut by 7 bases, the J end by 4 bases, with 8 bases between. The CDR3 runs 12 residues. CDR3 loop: CASTVTYNEQFF. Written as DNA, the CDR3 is TGTGCCAGCACCGTAACTTACAATGAGCAGTTCTTC.

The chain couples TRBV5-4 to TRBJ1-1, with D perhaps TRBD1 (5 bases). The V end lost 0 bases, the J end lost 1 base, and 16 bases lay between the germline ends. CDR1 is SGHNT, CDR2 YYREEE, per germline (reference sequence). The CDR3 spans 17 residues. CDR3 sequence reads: CASSLGSPRVSNTEAFF. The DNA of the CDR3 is TGTGCCAGCAGCTTGGGATCCCCCAGGGTCTCGAACACTGAAGCTTTCTTT.

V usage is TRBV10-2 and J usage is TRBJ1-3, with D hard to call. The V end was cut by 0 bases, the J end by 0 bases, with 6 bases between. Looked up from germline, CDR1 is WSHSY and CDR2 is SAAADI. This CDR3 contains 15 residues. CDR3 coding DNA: TGCGCCAGCAGTGAGTCCACTGTCTCTGGAAACACCATATATTTT. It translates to CASSESTVSGNTIYF.

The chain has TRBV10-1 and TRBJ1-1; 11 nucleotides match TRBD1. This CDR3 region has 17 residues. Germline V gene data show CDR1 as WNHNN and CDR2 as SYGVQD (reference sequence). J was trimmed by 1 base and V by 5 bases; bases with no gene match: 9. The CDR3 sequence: CASSFGTGGLTNTEAFF. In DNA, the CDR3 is TGCGCCAGCAGTTTCGGGACAGGGGGTTTAACGAACACTGAAGCTTTCTTT.

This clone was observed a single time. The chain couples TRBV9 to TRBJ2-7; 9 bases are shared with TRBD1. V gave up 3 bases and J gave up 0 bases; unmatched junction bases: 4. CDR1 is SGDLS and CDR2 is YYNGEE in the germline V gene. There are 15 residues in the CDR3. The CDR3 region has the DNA TGTGCCAGCAGCGGACAGGGGGACACCTCCTACGAGCAGTACTTC. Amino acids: CASSGQGDTSYEQYF.

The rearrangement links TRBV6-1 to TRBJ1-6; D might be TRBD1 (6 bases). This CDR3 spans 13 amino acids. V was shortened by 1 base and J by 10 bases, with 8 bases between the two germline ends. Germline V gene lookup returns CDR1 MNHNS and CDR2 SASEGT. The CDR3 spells CASSEVGQSPLHF. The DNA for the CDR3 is TGTGCCAGCAGTGAAGTTGGACAGTCACCCCTCCACTTT.

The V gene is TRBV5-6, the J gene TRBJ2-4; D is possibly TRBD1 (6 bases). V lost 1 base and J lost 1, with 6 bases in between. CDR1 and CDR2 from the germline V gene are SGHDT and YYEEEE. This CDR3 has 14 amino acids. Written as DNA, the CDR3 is TGTGCCAGCAGCTTGACAGGGGCCAAAAACATTCAGTACTTC. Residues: CASSLTGAKNIQYF.

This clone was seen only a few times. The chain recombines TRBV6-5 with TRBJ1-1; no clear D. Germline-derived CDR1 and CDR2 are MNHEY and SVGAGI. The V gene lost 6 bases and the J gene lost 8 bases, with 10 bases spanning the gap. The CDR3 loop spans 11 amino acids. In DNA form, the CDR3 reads TGTGCCAGCAGCTGGTCCAGGGAAGCTTTCTTT. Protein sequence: CASSWSREAFF.